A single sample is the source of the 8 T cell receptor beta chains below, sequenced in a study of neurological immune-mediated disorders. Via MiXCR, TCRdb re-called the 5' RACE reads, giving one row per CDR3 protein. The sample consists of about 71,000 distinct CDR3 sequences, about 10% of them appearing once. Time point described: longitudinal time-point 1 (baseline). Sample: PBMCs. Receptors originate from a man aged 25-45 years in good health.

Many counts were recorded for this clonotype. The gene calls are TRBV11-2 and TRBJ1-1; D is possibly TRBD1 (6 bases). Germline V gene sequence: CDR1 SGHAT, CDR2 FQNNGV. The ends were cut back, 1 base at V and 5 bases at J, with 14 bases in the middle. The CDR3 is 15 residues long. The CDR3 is CASSLVSGARTEAFF. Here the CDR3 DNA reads TGTGCCAGCAGCTTAGTTTCAGGGGCGAGAACTGAAGCTTTCTTT.

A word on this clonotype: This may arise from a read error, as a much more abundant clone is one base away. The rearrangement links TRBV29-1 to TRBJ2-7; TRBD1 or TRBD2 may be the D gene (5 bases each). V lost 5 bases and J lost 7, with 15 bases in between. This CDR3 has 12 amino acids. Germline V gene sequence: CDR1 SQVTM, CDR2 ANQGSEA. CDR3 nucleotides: TGCAGCGTTTCGGGGCACCTTAGTGAGCAGTACTTC. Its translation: CSVSGHLSEQYF.

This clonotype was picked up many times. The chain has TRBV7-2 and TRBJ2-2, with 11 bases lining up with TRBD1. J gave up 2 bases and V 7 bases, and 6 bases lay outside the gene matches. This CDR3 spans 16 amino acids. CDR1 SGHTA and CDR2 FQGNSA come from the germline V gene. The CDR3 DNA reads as TGTGCCAGCAAAGGACAGGGGGCTAGTAACACCGGGGAGCTGTTTTTT. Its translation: CASKGQGASNTGELFF.

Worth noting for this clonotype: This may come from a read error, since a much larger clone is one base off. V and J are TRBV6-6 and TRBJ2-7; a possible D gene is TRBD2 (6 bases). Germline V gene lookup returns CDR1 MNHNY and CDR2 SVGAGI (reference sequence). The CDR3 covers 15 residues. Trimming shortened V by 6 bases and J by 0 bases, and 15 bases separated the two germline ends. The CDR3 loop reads CASRFLAWASYEQYF. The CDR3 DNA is TGTGCCAGCAGATTCCTAGCGTGGGCCTCCTACGAGCAGTACTTC.

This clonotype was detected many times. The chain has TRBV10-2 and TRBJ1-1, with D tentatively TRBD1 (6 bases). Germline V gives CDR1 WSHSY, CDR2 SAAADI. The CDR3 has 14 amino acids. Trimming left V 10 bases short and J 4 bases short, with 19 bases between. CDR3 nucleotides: TGCGCCACCGAACAGGGTTTTAGGGTCACTGAAGCTTTCTTT. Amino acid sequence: CATEQGFRVTEAFF.

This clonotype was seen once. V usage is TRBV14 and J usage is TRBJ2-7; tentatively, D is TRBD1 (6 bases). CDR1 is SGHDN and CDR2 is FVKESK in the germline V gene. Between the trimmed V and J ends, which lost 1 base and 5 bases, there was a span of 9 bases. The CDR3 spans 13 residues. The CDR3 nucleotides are TGTGCCAGCAGCCAAGCAACAGGGAACGAGCAGTACTTC. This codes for CASSQATGNEQYF.

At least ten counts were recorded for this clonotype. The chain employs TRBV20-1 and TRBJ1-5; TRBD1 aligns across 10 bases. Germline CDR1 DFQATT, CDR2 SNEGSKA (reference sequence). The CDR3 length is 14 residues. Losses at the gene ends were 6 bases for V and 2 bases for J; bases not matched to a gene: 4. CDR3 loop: CSAPGTGGNQPQHF. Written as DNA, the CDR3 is TGCAGTGCCCCAGGGACAGGGGGCAATCAGCCCCAGCATTTT.

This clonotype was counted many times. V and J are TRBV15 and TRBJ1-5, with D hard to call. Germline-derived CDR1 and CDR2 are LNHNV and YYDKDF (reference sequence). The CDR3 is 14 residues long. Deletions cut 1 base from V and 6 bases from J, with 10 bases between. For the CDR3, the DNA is TGTGCCACCAGCAGAGGCAGGACGGGTCAGCCCCAGCATTTT. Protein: CATSRGRTGQPQHF.